These T cell receptor beta chains were read from a single sample in a study of blood T cell repertoires in COVID-19. Libraries were prepared by immunoSEQ multiplex PCR; TCRdb keeps only in-frame clonotypes and omits some of them. Of approximately 110,000 clones in the sample, more than 80% were seen once. Material for sequencing was peripheral blood. Receptor source: a woman aged 45-65 years with acute or convalescent COVID-19. The CDR3 runs from the conserved cysteine through the conserved F or W. The D gene is left open where the match is weak. Part of the rows lack a size; the others show once, few, many or a class for expanded clones.

TRBD2,once,TRBJ2-1,15,TRBV27,CASSFIAGVGHEQFF,TGTGCCAGCAGTTTTATAGCGGGAGTCGGCCATGAGCAGTTCTTC
TRBD2,.,TRBJ2-1,13,TRBV6-5,CASMWTSTGEQFF,TGTGCCAGCATGTGGACTAGCACCGGTGAGCAGTTCTTC
.,few,TRBJ2-7,13,TRBV6-5,CASSLDRYYEQYF,TGTGCCAGCAGTTTAGACAGATACTACGAGCAGTACTTC
.,.,TRBJ1-1,13,TRBV19,CASKEQLNTEAFF,TGTGCCAGTAAAGAACAGCTGAACACTGAAGCTTTCTTT
.,.,TRBJ1-2,12,TRBV4-1,CASSQLGGSYTF,TGCGCCAGCAGCCAATTGGGAGGTAGCTACACCTTC
.,.,TRBJ2-5,13,TRBV13,CASSLDPGETQYF,TGTGCCAGCAGCTTAGACCCCGGGGAGACCCAGTACTTC
.,.,TRBJ2-7,12,TRBV2,CASSLTLYEQYF,TGTGCCAGCAGTCTAACTTTATACGAGCAGTACTTC
.,few,TRBJ2-1,14,TRBV7-7,CASSLEGVDNEQFF,TGTGCCAGCAGCTTAGAGGGAGTCGACAATGAGCAGTTCTTC
TRBD1,few,TRBJ1-2,13,TRBV6-5,CASRDRGYYGYTF,TGTGCCAGCAGGGACAGGGGGTACTATGGCTACACCTTC
TRBD2,.,TRBJ2-1,15,TRBV9,CASSPQTSGGHEQFF,TGTGCCAGCAGCCCTCAGACTAGCGGGGGGCATGAGCAGTTCTTC
.,.,TRBJ2-3,14,TRBV7-9,CASSGRGAGDTQYF,TGTGCCAGCAGCGGTCGGGGGGCAGGAGATACGCAGTATTTT
TRBD1,.,TRBJ1-2,18,TRBV7-9,CASSPRPGQGDLHYGYTF,TGTGCCAGCAGCCCTCGACCGGGACAGGGGGACCTTCACTATGGCTACACCTTC
.,.,TRBJ2-5,14,TRBV18,CASSPSDLEETQYF,TGTGCCAGCTCACCTTCTGACTTAGAAGAGACCCAGTACTTC
TRBD1,.,TRBJ2-1,18,TRBV10-1,CASSEDRVFLKGSNEQFF,TGCGCCAGCAGTGAGGACAGGGTTTTCCTTAAGGGTTCCAATGAGCAGTTCTTC
.,.,TRBJ1-3,15,TRBV9,CASSPWQGSGNTIYF,TGTGCCAGCAGCCCCTGGCAGGGCTCTGGAAACACCATATATTTT
TRBD1,.,TRBJ2-7,14,TRBV5-5,CASSSRGLRDEQYF,TGTGCCAGCAGCTCCAGGGGGCTTAGGGACGAGCAGTACTTC
.,.,TRBJ2-1,11,TRBV6-1,CASSEAGDLFF,TGTGCCAGCAGTGAAGCCGGGGATCTGTTCTTC
TRBD1,.,TRBJ1-1,14,TRBV2,CASRRQGGVAEAFF,TGTGCCAGCAGGCGACAGGGTGGGGTCGCTGAAGCTTTCTTT
.,.,TRBJ2-5,15,TRBV9,CASSVSSGAQETQYF,TGTGCCAGCAGCGTATCGTCAGGGGCACAAGAGACCCAGTACTTC
.,.,TRBJ1-1,13,TRBV7-9,CAGEMAENTEAFF,TGTGCCGGCGAGATGGCGGAGAACACTGAAGCTTTCTTT
.,once,TRBJ1-1,15,TRBV10-1,CASSLGAGRNTEAFF,TGCGCCAGCAGTTTAGGGGCAGGGCGGAACACTGAAGCTTTCTTT
.,.,TRBJ1-1,13,TRBV2,CASKQEVGTEAFF,TGTGCCAGCAAGCAGGAGGTGGGTACTGAAGCTTTCTTT
.,.,TRBJ2-1,16,TRBV24-1,CATSDLRSWGPNEQFF,TGTGCCACCAGTGATTTGCGGTCATGGGGGCCCAATGAGCAGTTCTTC
TRBD1,.,TRBJ1-5,14,TRBV25-1,CASRETGVNQPQHF,TGTGCCAGCCGCGAGACAGGGGTCAATCAGCCCCAGCATTTT
.,.,TRBJ2-3,16,TRBV5-4,CASSRWVQGSTDTQYF,TGTGCCAGCAGCCGATGGGTACAGGGCTCCACAGATACGCAGTATTTT
TRBD2,.,TRBJ2-7,15,TRBV2,CASSKMTSGTYEQYF,TGTGCCAGCAGCAAGATGACTAGCGGAACCTACGAGCAGTACTTC
TRBD2,.,TRBJ2-4,15,TRBV18,CASSPRGSAKNIQYF,TGTGCCAGCTCACCCCGCGGGAGTGCCAAAAACATTCAGTACTTC
.,.,TRBJ1-3,14,TRBV28,CASSSRQSGNTIYF,TGTGCCAGCAGTTCTCGACAGTCTGGAAACACCATATATTTT
.,.,TRBJ1-2,16,TRBV18,CASSPSTGRTGGGYTF,TGTGCCAGCTCACCCTCTACGGGACGCACAGGAGGGGGCTACACCTTC
.,once,TRBJ1-1,17,TRBV5-5,CASSLWGDRGPNTEAFF,TGTGCCAGCAGCTTGTGGGGGGATCGGGGACCCAACACTGAAGCTTTCTTT
TRBD2,.,TRBJ2-2,16,TRBV7-3,CASSPTSGGLTGELFF,TGTGCCAGCAGCCCGACTAGCGGGGGACTCACCGGGGAGCTGTTTTTT
.,.,TRBJ2-7,15,TRBV5-8,CASSLLGDTSYEQYF,TGTGCCAGCAGCTTGTTAGGCGACACCTCCTACGAGCAGTACTTC
TRBD1,once,TRBJ1-2,15,TRBV24-1,CATSDPGQANYGYTF,TGTGCCACCAGTGATCCCGGACAGGCTAACTATGGCTACACCTTC
TRBD2,.,TRBJ2-7,17,TRBV7-8,CASSLEAGGTASYEQYF,TGTGCCAGCAGCTTAGAGGCGGGGGGGACAGCATCCTACGAGCAGTACTTC
TRBD1,.,TRBJ1-5,17,TRBV4-3,CASSHARTGDSNQPQHF,TGCGCCAGCAGCCACGCCCGGACAGGGGATAGCAATCAGCCCCAGCATTTT
TRBD1,once,TRBJ1-1,14,TRBV28,CASTLGRGLTEAFF,TGTGCCAGCACCCTTGGCAGGGGGCTCACTGAAGCTTTCTTT
.,.,TRBJ2-7,16,TRBV7-2,CASSLALTGTIYEQYF,TGTGCCAGCAGCTTAGCGCTGACGGGAACTATCTACGAGCAGTACTTC
.,.,TRBJ1-2,13,TRBV28,CASSLGTVYGYTF,TGTGCCAGCAGTTTAGGAACAGTTTATGGCTACACCTTC
.,.,TRBJ1-5,15,TRBV18,CASSPEEGQHQPQHF,TGTGCCAGCTCACCAGAGGAAGGACAGCATCAGCCCCAGCATTTT
.,.,TRBJ1-6,16,TRBV25-1,CASSPSGGGSHSPLHF,TGTGCCAGCAGCCCCTCTGGGGGAGGTTCTCATTCACCCCTCCACTTT
.,.,TRBJ2-7,15,TRBV6-5,CASSYSIGAKYEQYF,TGTGCCAGCAGTTACTCGATAGGGGCCAAGTACGAGCAGTACTTC
.,.,TRBJ1-3,13,TRBV12-3/TRBV12-4,CASSLVGANTIYF,TGTGCCAGCAGTTTAGTAGGGGCGAACACCATATATTTT
TRBD1,.,TRBJ2-7,15,TRBV5-1,CASSLAGDRVYEQYF,TGCGCCAGCAGCTTGGCTGGGGACAGGGTCTACGAGCAGTACTTC
.,once,TRBJ1-3,15,TRBV30,CAWSTRLTSGNTIYF,TGTGCCTGGAGCACTCGACTGACCTCTGGAAACACCATATATTTT
TRBD1,.,TRBJ1-2,15,TRBV28,CASSSNLGQGHGYTF,TGTGCCAGCAGTTCAAACCTCGGACAGGGCCATGGCTACACCTTC
.,few,TRBJ1-2,14,TRBV24-1,CATSATDSMGGYTF,TGTGCCACCAGTGCAACGGACAGTATGGGGGGCTACACCTTC
.,.,TRBJ1-1,14,TRBV24-1,CATSDPRVSTEAFF,TGTGCCACCAGTGACCCCAGGGTGAGCACTGAAGCTTTCTTT
.,.,TRBJ1-4,16,TRBV6-1,CASSEKGGAFGEKLFF,TGTGCCAGCAGTGAGAAGGGAGGGGCTTTTGGTGAAAAACTGTTTTTT
.,.,TRBJ1-5,14,TRBV28,CASSRGQKDQPQHF,TGTGCCAGCAGTCGCGGCCAGAAGGATCAGCCCCAGCATTTT
.,.,TRBJ1-2,15,TRBV5-1,CASRPRTDLYYGYTF,TGCGCCAGCAGACCCCGGACAGACCTGTACTATGGCTACACCTTC
TRBD1,medium-sized,TRBJ2-1,14,TRBV6-4,CASSDGTGGNEQFF,TGTGCCAGCAGTGACGGGACAGGGGGCAATGAGCAGTTCTTC
.,.,TRBJ1-6,14,TRBV2,CASSVRGEVEPLHF,TGTGCCAGCAGTGTACGTGGAGAAGTGGAACCCCTCCACTTT
.,.,TRBJ2-2,16,TRBV5-6,CASSLGFSGNTGELFF,TGTGCCAGCAGCTTGGGATTTAGCGGGAACACCGGGGAGCTGTTTTTT
.,.,TRBJ1-2,13,TRBV14,CASSQERQYGYTF,TGTGCCAGCAGCCAAGAGAGACAGTATGGCTACACCTTC
.,.,TRBJ1-1,14,TRBV7-9,CASSLGTRNTEAFF,TGTGCCAGCAGCCTTGGGACACGGAACACTGAAGCTTTCTTT